This T cell receptor beta chain was found in a study of blood T cell repertoires in COVID-19. Study members were between roughly 18 and 100 years old and lived in 24 US regions. Grouping used clinical history reported by participants in a survey and questionnaire. Cohort 3 recovered donors had two negative PCRs, clearance, or symptom resolution. Per the original data handling: Quantification of nucleated cells was approximated via reference gene primer amplification. The repertoire was sequenced with immunoSEQ multiplex PCR; TCRdb's copy has only in-frame clones and lacks some. That table furnishes V, J and clone size, whereas the DNA furnished D and trimming. The repertoire has some 200,000 clones, more than 75% of them found once; the top ten carry about 18%. CDR3 size: 14 residues. The germline V gene encodes CDR1 SNHLY and CDR2 FYNNEI. V was pared by 8 bases and J by 6 bases, with 17 bases between.

The V gene is TRBV2, the J gene TRBJ2-1, with D possibly matching TRBD2 (5 bases). Sequencing input: PBMCs or T cells enriched from blood (not recorded which). The clonotype originates from a woman between 50 and 59 years old who had recovered from COVID-19. The CDR3 loop is CASGERQGGNEQFF. The CDR3 coding sequence is TGTGCCAGCGGGGAGCGGCAAGGAGGCAATGAGCAGTTCTTC.